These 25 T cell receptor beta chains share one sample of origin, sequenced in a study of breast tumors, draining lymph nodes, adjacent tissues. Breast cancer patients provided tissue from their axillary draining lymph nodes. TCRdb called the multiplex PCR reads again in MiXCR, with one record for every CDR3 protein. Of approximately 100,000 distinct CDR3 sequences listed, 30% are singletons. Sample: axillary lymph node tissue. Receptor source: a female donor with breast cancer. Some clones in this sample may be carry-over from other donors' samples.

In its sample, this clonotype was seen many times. Written as DNA, the CDR3 is TGTGCCAGCGGCCGGACTCACCGTAGCTCTGGGGCCAACGTCCTGACTTTC. It yields the protein CASGRTHRSSGANVLTF. The rearrangement links TRBV27 to TRBJ2-6; D possibly corresponds to TRBD2 (5 bases). V was trimmed by 8 bases and J by 0 bases, leaving 17 bases between them. The CDR3 is made up of 17 amino acids. Germline V gives CDR1 MNHEY, CDR2 SMNVEV (reference sequence). Full variable domain (missing parts from reference TRBV27 and TRBJ2-6): EAQVTQNPRYLITVTGKKLTVTCSQNMNHEYMSWYRQDPGLGLRQIYYSMNVEVTDKGDVPEGYKVSRKEKRNFPLILESPSPNQTSLYFCASGRTHRSSGANVLTFGAGSRLTVL.

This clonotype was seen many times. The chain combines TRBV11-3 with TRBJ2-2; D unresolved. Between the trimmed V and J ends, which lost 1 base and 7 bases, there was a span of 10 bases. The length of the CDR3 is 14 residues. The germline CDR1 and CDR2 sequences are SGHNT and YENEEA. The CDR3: CASSLASGIGELFF. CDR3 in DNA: TGTGCCAGCAGCTTAGCTTCTGGGATCGGGGAGCTGTTTTTT.

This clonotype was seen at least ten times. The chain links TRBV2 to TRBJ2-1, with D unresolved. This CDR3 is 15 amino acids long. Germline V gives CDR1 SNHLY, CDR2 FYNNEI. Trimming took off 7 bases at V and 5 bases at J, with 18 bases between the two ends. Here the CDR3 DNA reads TGTGCCAGCAACCCTCAGGTGGTTCTTGACAATGAGCAGTTCTTC. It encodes CASNPQVVLDNEQFF.

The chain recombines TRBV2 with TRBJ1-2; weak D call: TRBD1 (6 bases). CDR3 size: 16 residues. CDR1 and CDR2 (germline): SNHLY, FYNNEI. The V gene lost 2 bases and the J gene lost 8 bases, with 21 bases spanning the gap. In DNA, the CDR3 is TGTGCCAGCAGTGAAAGGGGCGGGACAATTACTTCCGGCTACACCTTC. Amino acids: CASSERGGTITSGYTF.

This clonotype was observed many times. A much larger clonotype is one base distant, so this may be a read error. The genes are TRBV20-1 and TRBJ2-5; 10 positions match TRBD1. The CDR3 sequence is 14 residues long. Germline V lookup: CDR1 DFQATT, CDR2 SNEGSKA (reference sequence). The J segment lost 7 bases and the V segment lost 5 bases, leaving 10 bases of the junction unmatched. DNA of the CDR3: TGCAGTGCTTACCGGGACAGGGGTCGGGCGACCCAGTACTTC. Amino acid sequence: CSAYRDRGRATQYF.

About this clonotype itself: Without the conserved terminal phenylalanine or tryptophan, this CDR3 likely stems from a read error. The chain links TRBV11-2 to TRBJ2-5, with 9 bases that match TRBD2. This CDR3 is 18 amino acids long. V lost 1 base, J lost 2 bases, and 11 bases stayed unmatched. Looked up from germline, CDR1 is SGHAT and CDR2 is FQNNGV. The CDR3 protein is CASSLVGSGLAGQETQYL. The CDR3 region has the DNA TGTGCCAGCAGCTTAGTCGGGAGTGGGCTAGCGGGACAAGAGACCCAGTACCTC.

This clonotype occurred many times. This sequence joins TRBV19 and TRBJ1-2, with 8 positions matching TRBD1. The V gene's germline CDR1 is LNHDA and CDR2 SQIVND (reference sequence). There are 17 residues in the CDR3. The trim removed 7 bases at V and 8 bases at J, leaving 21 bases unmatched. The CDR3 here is CASTVGGQVYHGGGYTF. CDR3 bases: TGTGCCAGTACCGTGGGGGGACAGGTCTACCACGGCGGAGGCTACACCTTC.

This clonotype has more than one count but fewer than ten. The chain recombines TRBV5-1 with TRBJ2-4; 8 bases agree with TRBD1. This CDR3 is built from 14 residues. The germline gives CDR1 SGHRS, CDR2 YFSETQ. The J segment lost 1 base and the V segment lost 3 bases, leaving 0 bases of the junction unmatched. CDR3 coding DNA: TGCGCCAGCAGCTGGGACAGGGCCAAAAACATTCAGTACTTC. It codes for CASSWDRAKNIQYF.

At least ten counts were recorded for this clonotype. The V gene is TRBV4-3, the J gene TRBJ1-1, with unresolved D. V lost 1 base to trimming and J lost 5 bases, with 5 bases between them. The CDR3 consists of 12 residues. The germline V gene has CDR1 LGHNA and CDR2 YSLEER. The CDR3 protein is CASSQGRTEAFF. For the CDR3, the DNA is TGCGCCAGCAGCCAAGGTAGAACTGAAGCTTTCTTT.

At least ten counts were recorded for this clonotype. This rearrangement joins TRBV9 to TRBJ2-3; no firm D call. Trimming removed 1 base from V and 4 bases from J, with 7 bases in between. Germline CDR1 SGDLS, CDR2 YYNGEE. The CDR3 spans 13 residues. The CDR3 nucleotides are TGTGCCAGCAGCGTATCAGAGGCAGATACGCAGTATTTT. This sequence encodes CASSVSEADTQYF.

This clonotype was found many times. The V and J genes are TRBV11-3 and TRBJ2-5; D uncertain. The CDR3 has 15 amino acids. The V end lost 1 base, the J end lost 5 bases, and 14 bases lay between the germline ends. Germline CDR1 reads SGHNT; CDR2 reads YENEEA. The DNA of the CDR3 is TGTGCCAGCAGCTTAGGCCTAGTAGGTTCGGAGACCCAGTACTTC. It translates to CASSLGLVGSETQYF.

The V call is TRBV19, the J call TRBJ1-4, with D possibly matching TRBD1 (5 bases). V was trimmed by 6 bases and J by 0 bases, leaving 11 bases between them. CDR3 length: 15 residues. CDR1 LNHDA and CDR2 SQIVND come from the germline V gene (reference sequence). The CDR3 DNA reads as TGTGCCAGTAGGGCAGGGATAGCAACTAATGAAAAACTGTTTTTT. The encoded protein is CASRAGIATNEKLFF.

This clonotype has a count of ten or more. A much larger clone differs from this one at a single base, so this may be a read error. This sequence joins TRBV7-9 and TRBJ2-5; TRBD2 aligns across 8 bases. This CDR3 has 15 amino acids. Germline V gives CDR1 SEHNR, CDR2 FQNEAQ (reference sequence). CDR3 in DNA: TGTGCCAGCAGCTTCGGCGCGACGGGAGGGGAGACCCAGCACTTC. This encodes CASSFGATGGETQHF.

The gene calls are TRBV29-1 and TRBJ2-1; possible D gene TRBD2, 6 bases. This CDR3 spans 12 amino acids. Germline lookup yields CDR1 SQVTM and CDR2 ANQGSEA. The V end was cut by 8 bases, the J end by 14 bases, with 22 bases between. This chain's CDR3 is CSTYGGVGHEFF. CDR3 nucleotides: TGCAGCACCTACGGCGGGGTTGGCCACGAGTTCTTC.

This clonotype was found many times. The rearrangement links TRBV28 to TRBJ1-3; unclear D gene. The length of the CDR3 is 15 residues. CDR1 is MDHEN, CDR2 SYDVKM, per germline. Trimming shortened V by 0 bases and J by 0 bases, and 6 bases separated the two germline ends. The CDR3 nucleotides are TGTGCCAGCAGTTTATGGGGAGACTCTGGAAACACCATATATTTT. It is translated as CASSLWGDSGNTIYF.

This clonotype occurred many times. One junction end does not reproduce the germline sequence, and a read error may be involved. As DNA, the CDR3 is TGTGCCAGCAGTCACTCGCGGGTGACAGGGTTTGATGAAAAACTGTTTTTT. It specifies CASSHSRVTGFDEKLFF. The V call is TRBV6-5, the J call TRBJ1-4; 7 bases map to TRBD1. This CDR3 has 17 amino acids. Germline lookup yields CDR1 MNHEY and CDR2 SVGAGI.

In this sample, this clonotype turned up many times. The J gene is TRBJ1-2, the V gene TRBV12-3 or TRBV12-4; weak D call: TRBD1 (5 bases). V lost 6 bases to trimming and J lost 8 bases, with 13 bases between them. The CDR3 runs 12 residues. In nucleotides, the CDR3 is TGTGCCAGCAGAAGGGGAATGGGAGGCTACACCTTC. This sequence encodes CASRRGMGGYTF.

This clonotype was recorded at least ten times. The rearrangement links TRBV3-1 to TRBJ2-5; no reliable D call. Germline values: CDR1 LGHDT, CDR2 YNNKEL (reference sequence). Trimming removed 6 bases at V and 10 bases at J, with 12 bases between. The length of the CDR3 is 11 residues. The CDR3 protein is CASSFAVDQYF. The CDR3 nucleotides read TGTGCCAGCAGTTTTGCTGTGGACCAGTACTTC.

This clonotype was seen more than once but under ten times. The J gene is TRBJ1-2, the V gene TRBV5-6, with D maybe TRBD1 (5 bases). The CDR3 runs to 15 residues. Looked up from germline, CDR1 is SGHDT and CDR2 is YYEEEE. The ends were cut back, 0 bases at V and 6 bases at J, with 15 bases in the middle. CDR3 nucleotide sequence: TGTGCCAGCAGCTTGGTCCGGCAGGGACGGAATGGCTACACCTTC. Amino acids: CASSLVRQGRNGYTF.

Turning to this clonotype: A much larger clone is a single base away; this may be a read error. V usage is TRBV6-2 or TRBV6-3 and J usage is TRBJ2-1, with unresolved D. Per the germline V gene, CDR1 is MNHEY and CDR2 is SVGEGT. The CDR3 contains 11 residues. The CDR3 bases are TGTGCCAGCAGGGGTTTGAATGAGCAGCTCTTC. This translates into CASRGLNEQLF.

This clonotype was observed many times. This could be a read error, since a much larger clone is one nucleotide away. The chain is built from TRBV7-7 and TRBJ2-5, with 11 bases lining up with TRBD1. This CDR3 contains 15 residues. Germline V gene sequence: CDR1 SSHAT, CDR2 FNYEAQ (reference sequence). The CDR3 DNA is TGTGCTAGCAGCCCCCCGGGACAGGGGGGAGAGACCCAGCACTTC. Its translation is CASSPPGQGGETQHF. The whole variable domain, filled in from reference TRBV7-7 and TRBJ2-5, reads GAGVSQSPRYKVTKRGQDVTLRCDPISSHATLYWYQQALGQGPEFLTYFNYEAQPDKSGLPSDRFSAERPEGSISTLTIQRTEQRDSAMYRCASSPPGQGGETQHFGPGTRLLVL.

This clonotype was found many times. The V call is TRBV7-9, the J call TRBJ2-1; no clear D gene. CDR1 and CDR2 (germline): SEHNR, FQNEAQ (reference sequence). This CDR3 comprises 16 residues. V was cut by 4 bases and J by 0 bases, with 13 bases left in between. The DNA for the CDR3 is TGTGCCAGCAGCTCCCCCCGACGGAGCTCCTACAATGAGCAGTTCTTC. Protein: CASSSPRRSSYNEQFF.

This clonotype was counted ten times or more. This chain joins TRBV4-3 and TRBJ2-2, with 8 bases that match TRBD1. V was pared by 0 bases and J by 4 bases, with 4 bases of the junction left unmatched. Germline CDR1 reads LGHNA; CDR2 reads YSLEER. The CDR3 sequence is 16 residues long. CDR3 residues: CASSQDLRGLTGELFF. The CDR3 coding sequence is TGCGCCAGCAGCCAAGATCTCAGGGGGCTCACCGGGGAGCTGTTTTTT.

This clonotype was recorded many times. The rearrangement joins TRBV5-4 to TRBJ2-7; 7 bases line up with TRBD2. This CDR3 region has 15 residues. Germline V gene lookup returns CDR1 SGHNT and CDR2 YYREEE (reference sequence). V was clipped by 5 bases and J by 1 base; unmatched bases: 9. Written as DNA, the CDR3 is TGTGCCAGCAGGGCGGGGACTAAGGATTCCTACGAGCAGTACTTC. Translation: CASRAGTKDSYEQYF.

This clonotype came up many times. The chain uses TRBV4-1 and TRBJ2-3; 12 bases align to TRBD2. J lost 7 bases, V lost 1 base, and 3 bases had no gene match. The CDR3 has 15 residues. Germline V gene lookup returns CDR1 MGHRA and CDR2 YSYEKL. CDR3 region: CASSQGLAGVNTQYF. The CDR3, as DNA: TGCGCCAGCAGCCAAGGACTAGCGGGGGTTAATACGCAGTATTTT.